The clone carrying this T cell receptor beta chain was observed once. Its antigen is still unknown. At one of its ends the junction is not consistent with the germline gene, which may arise from a read error. This sample was taken from a study of T cell responses to AZD1222 COVID-19 vaccine. Study conclusions and caveats: Epitopes outside B.1.351 and B.1.1.7 mutated regions reportedly drew nearly half of spike TCRs.

The repertoire was sequenced with immunoSEQ multiplex PCR; TCRdb's copy has only in-frame clones and lacks some. The sample records around 150,000 clones, approximately 89% being singletons. The germline CDR1 and CDR2 sequences are MDHEN and SYDVKM. CDR3 size: 15 residues. The source is an adult who received the AZD1222 COVID-19 vaccine. The sample consisted of peripheral blood, taken 28 days after the second AZD1222 dose. The chain is built from TRBV28 and TRBJ2-7, with 8 nucleotides matching TRBD2. CDR3 sequence (DNA): TGTGCCAGCAGTCGGGGTCGGGTCGGACTAGCCAAATTCTTCTTC. Protein: CASSRGRVGLAKFFF. The full variable domain, in which reference TRBV28 and TRBJ2-7 provide the parts outside the CDR3, is DVKVTQSSRYLVKRTGEKVFLECVQDMDHENMFWYRQDPGLGLRLIYFSYDVKMKEKGDIPEGYSVSREKKERFSLILESASTNQTSMYLCASSRGRVGLAKFFFGPGTRLTVT.